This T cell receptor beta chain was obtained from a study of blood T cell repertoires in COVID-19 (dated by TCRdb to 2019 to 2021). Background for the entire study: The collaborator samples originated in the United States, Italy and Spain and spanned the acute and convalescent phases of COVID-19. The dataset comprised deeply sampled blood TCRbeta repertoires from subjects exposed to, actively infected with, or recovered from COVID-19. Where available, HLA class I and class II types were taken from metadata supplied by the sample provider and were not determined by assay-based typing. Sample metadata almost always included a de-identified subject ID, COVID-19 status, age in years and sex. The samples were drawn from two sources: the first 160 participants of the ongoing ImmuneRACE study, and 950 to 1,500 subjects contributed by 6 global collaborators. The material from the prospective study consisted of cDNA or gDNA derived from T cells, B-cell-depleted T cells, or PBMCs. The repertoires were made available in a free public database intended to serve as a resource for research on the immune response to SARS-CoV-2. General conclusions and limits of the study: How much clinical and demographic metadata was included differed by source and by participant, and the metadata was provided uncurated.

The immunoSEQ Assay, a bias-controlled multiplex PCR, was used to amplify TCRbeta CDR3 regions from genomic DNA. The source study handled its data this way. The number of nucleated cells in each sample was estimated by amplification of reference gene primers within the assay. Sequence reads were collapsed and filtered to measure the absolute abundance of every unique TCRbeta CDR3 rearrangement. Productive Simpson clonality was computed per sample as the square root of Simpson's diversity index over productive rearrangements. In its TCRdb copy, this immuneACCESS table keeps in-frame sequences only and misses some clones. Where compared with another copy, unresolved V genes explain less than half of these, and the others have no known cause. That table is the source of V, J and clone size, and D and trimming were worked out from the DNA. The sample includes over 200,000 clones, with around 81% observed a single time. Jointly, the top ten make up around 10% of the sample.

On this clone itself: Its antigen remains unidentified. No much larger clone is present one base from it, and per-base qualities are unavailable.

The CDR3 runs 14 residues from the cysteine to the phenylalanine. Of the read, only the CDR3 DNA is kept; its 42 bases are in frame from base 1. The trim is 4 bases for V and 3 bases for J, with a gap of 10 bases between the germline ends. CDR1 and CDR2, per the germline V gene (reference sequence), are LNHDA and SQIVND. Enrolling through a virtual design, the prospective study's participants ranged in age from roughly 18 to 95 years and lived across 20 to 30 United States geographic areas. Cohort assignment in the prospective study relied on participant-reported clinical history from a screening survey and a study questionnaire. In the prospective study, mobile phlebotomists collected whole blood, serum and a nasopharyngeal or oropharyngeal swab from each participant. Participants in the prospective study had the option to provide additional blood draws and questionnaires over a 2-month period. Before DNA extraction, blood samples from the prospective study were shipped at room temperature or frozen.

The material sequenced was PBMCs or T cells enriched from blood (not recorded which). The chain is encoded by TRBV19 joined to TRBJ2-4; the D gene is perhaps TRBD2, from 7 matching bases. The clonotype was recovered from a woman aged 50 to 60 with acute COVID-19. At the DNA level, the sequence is TGTGCCAGTAGTAGAGGGGGGGACAAAAACATTCAGTACTTC. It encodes CASSRGGDKNIQYF.